Following are 8 T cell receptor beta chains from one sample sequenced in a study of beta chain features in type 1 diabetes. Expressed TCRB transcripts were sequenced because the isolated RNA had all been reverse transcribed beforehand. Method: immunoSEQ multiplex PCR; TCRdb's copy keeps in-frame clones and lacks some. Among some 400,000 clones listed, roughly 15% were seen once. Sequencing was done on a sample of naive CD4+ T cells from blood. All receptors come from a woman aged 18-30 years in good health.

In this sample, this clone turned up a few times. V gene TRBV6-1 combines with J gene TRBJ2-5; tentative D call: TRBD1 (6 bases). The germline CDR1 and CDR2 sequences are MNHNS and SASEGT. CDR3 size: 14 residues. Trimming took off 5 bases at V and 4 bases at J, with 14 bases between the two ends. The CDR3 loop reads CASSSGTRSETQYF. The DNA of the CDR3 is TGTGCCAGCAGTTCCGGGACACGGTCAGAGACCCAGTACTTC.

This clone has more than one count but fewer than ten. CDR3 in DNA: TGTGCCAGCAGCAGTGCTTCAGGACAAGTCTACGAGCAGTACTTC. Encoded protein: CASSSASGQVYEQYF. The chain is built from TRBV7-2 and TRBJ2-7; possible D gene TRBD1, 5 bases. The V gene's germline CDR1 is SGHTA and CDR2 FQGNSA. Trimming removed 5 bases at V and 3 bases at J, with 17 bases between. The CDR3 length is 15 residues.

This clone turned up a few times. This chain joins TRBV11-2 and TRBJ2-1, with TRBD1 matching 8 bases. Germline V gene sequence: CDR1 SGHAT, CDR2 FQNNGV. This CDR3 has 18 amino acids. V shed 4 bases and J 7 bases; nucleotides not matched to a gene: 18. Here the CDR3 DNA reads TGTGCCAGCAGCTCGAGACCTCCTAGACAGGGGACTGGGAATGAGCAGTTCTTC. Translated: CASSSRPPRQGTGNEQFF.

This chain uses TRBV30 with TRBJ2-7, with a weak D call TRBD1 (7 bases). From germline, CDR1 is GTSNPN and CDR2 SVGIG (reference sequence). This CDR3 spans 13 amino acids. Trimming removed 0 bases at V and 7 bases at J, with 13 bases between. CDR3 in DNA: TGTGCCTGGAGTGTACAGGGGACTCGAGAGCAGTACTTC. Protein: CAWSVQGTREQYF.

J is TRBJ1-4 and V is TRBV30; D remains ambiguous. Germline CDR1 reads GTSNPN; CDR2 reads SVGIG (reference sequence). CDR3 length equals 13 residues. Trimming took 1 base from V and 3 from J, leaving 6 bases between them. The CDR3 DNA reads as TGTGCCTGGAGTGGACAACCTAATGAAAAACTGTTTTTT. It specifies CAWSGQPNEKLFF.

V gene TRBV25-1 combines with J gene TRBJ2-5; TRBD2 might be the D (6 bases). Germline V gives CDR1 MGHDK, CDR2 SYGVNS. V lost 7 bases and J lost 4, with 16 bases in between. This CDR3 has 14 residues. The CDR3 nucleotides are TGTGCCAGCATATCGACTAGGGTTGGAGAGACCCAGTACTTC. Translation gives CASISTRVGETQYF. The full variable domain, completed using reference TRBV25-1 and TRBJ2-5, is EADIYQTPRYLVIGTGKKITLECSQTMGHDKMYWYQQDPGMELHLIHYSYGVNSTEKGDLSSESTVSRIRTEHFPLTLESARPSHTSQYLCASISTRVGETQYFGPGTRLLVL.

This clone has just a few counts. This chain links TRBV30 with TRBJ1-3; no clear D gene. The CDR3 has 14 residues. Germline V gene data show CDR1 as GTSNPN and CDR2 as SVGIG (reference sequence). Trimming left V 0 bases short and J 0 bases short, with 6 bases between. CDR3 coding DNA: TGTGCCTGGAGTGTGGCGGGCTCTGGAAACACCATATATTTT. It specifies CAWSVAGSGNTIYF. Based on the CDR3 plus reference TRBV30 and TRBJ1-3, the full variable domain is SQTIHQWPATLVQPVGSPLSLECTVEGTSNPNLYWYRQAAGRGLQLLFYSVGIGQISSEVPQNLSASRPQDRQFILSSKKLLLSDSGFYLCAWSVAGSGNTIYFGEGSWLTVV.

The chain carries TRBV6-4 and TRBJ1-1; 8 nucleotides line up with TRBD1. The length of the CDR3 is 13 residues. Germline CDR1 is MRHNA and CDR2 is SNTAGT. The ends lost 9 bases at V and 3 bases at J; junction bases unmatched: 6. The CDR3 coding sequence is TGTGCCAGTAAGGACAGGGAGGACACTGAAGCTTTCTTT. It is translated as CASKDREDTEAFF.